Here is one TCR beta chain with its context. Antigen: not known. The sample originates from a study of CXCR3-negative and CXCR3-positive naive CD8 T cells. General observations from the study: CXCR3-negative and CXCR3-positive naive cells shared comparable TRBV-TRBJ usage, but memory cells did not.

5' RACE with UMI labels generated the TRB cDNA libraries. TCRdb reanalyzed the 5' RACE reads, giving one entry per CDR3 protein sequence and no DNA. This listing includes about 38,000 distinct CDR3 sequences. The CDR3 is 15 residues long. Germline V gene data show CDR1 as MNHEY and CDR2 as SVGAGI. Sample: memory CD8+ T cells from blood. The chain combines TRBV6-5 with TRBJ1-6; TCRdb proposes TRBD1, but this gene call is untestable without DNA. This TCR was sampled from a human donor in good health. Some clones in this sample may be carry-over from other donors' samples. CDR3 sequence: CASSIGQARNSPLHF.